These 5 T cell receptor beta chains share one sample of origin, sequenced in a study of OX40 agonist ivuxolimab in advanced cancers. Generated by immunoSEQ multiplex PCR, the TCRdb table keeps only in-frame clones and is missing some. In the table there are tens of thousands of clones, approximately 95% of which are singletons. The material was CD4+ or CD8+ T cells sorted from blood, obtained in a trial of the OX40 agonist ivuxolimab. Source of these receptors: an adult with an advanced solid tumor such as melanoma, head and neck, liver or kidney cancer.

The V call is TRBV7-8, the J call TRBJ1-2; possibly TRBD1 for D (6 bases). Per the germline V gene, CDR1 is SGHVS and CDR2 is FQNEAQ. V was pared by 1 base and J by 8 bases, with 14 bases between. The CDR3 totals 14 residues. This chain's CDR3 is CASSLGGAQGGYTF. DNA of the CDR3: TGTGCCAGCAGCTTAGGGGGGGCCCAAGGGGGCTACACCTTC.

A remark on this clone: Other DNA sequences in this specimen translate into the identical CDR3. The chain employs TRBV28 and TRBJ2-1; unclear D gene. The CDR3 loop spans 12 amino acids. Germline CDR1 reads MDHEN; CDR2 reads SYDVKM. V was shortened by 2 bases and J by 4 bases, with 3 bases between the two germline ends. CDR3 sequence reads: CASSLRYNEQFF. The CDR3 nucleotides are TGTGCCAGCAGTTTAAGGTACAATGAGCAGTTCTTC.

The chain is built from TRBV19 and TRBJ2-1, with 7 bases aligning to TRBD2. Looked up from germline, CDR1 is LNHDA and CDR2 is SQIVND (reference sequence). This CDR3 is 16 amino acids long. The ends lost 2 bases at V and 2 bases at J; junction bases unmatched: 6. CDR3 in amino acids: CASSIWRERAYNEQFF. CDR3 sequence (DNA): TGTGCCAGTAGTATATGGCGGGAGAGAGCCTACAATGAGCAGTTCTTC.

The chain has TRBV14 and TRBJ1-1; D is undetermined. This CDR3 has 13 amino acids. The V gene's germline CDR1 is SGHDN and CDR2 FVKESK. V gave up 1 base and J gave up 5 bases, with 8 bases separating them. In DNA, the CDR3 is TGTGCCAGCAGCCAAGGTAGGCGGACTGAAGCTTTCTTT. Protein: CASSQGRRTEAFF.

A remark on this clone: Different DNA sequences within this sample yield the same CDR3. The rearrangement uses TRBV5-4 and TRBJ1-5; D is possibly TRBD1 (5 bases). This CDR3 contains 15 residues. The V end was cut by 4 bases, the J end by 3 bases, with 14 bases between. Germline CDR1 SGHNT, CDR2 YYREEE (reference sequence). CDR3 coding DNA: TGTGCCAGCAGCCAGGAAGCAGGGAACAATCAGCCCCAGCATTTT. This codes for CASSQEAGNNQPQHF.